These 19 T cell receptor beta chains were all obtained from the same sample, sequenced in a study of blood T cell repertoires in COVID-19. The repertoire was sequenced with immunoSEQ multiplex PCR; TCRdb's copy has only in-frame clones and lacks some. The profile shows about 130,000 clones, 70% to 75% of them singletons. The sequencing input was peripheral blood. All receptors come from a man aged 55 to 69 with acute or convalescent COVID-19.

This chain joins TRBV29-1 and TRBJ1-5; no reliable D call. CDR3 length equals 12 residues. Germline values: CDR1 SQVTM, CDR2 ANQGSEA. The chain's CDR3 is CTTERGYQPQHF. CDR3 DNA sequence: TGCACCACCGAGCGGGGTTATCAGCCCCAGCATTTT.

This clone was recorded only once. The chain joins TRBV27 to TRBJ1-6; D may be TRBD1 (6 bases). The CDR3 has 14 residues. Germline CDR1 and CDR2: MNHEY and SMNVEV (reference sequence). The V and J ends lost 6 bases and 5 bases respectively, with 11 bases between them. CDR3 coding DNA: TGTGCCAGCAGAGGGACACTAAATAATTCACCCCTCCACTTT. This codes for CASRGTLNNSPLHF.

The J gene is TRBJ2-1, the V gene TRBV7-2, with 14 bases fitting TRBD2. This CDR3 spans 19 amino acids. The J segment lost 0 bases and the V segment lost 5 bases, leaving 9 bases of the junction unmatched. In germline, CDR1 is SGHTA, CDR2 FQGNSA. The CDR3: CASSARGTSGGRSYNEQFF. CDR3 nucleotides: TGTGCCAGCAGCGCGAGGGGGACTAGCGGGGGCCGCTCCTACAATGAGCAGTTCTTC.

This clone showed up just a few times. This sequence joins TRBV25-1 and TRBJ1-1, with D unclear. The CDR3 consists of 12 residues. Germline CDR1 is MGHDK and CDR2 is SYGVNS. Trimming left V 4 bases short and J 10 bases short, with 13 bases between. The CDR3 loop reads CASSGTPAGAFF. DNA of the CDR3: TGTGCCAGCAGTGGCACCCCGGCGGGAGCTTTCTTT.

The V gene is TRBV2, the J gene TRBJ2-1, with 10 positions matching TRBD2. The trim removed 8 bases at V and 5 bases at J, leaving 12 bases unmatched. The germline V gene encodes CDR1 SNHLY and CDR2 FYNNEI. The CDR3 runs to 16 residues. CDR3 protein: CASSGRVAGGHNEQFF. The CDR3 DNA follows: TGTGCCAGCTCGGGCAGAGTAGCGGGGGGCCACAATGAGCAGTTCTTC.

J is TRBJ1-6 and V is TRBV6-5; D not certain. Germline CDR1 is MNHEY and CDR2 is SVGAGI. V was pared by 0 bases and J by 7 bases, with 10 bases between. This CDR3 has 15 residues. The CDR3 sequence is CASSYSRIANSPLHF. CDR3 bases: TGTGCCAGCAGTTACTCTCGGATAGCGAATTCACCCCTCCACTTT.

CDR3 residues: CASSEGTGGQPQHF. The CDR3, as DNA: TGCGCCAGCAGCGAGGGGACGGGGGGGCAGCCCCAGCATTTT. This chain links TRBV5-1 with TRBJ1-5; D possibly corresponds to TRBD1 (5 bases). This CDR3 comprises 14 residues. Trimming cost V 4 bases and J 7 bases, with 15 bases left between them. Germline loops: CDR1 SGHRS, CDR2 YFSETQ.

J is TRBJ1-4 and V is TRBV6-1; D is ambiguous. CDR3 length: 17 amino acids. Germline V gene data show CDR1 as MNHNS and CDR2 as SASEGT. Between the trimmed V and J ends, which lost 0 bases and 8 bases, there was a span of 19 bases. CDR3 sequence (DNA): TGTGCCAGCAGTGAAGCAAGCCGAGGGCGACCGGGGGAAAAACTGTTTTTT. Encoded protein: CASSEASRGRPGEKLFF.

This chain links TRBV18 with TRBJ2-2; TRBD1 matches at 8 bases. The CDR3 length is 18 residues. Germline V gene lookup returns CDR1 KGHSH and CDR2 LQKENI. Germline trimming cut 0 bases from V and 5 bases from J; bases unmatched to any gene: 11. DNA of the CDR3: TGTGCCAGCTCACCACCCCAGGGGGCGGGCTACAGGACCGGGGAGCTGTTTTTT. Its translation: CASSPPQGAGYRTGELFF. Based on the CDR3 plus reference TRBV18 and TRBJ2-2, the full variable domain is NAGVMQNPRHLVRRRGQEARLRCSPMKGHSHVYWYRQLPEEGLKFMVYLQKENIIDESGMPKERFSAEFPKEGPSILRIQQVVRGDSAAYFCASSPPQGAGYRTGELFFGEGSRLTVL.

Concerning this clone itself: One junction end does not reproduce the germline sequence, and a read error may be involved. The chain uses TRBV5-1 and TRBJ2-2; 8 bases fit TRBD2. Per the germline V gene, CDR1 is SGHRS and CDR2 is YFSETQ. The CDR3 extends over 14 amino acids. The CDR3 DNA sequence: TGCGCCAGCAGCCCTTGGACTAGCACCGGGGAGCTGCTTTTT. Residues: CASSPWTSTGELLF. The full variable domain, in which reference TRBV5-1 and TRBJ2-2 provide the parts outside the CDR3, is KAGVTQTPRYLIKTRGQQVTLSCSPISGHRSVSWYQQTPGQGLQFLFEYFSETQRNKGNFPGRFSGRQFSNSRSEMNVSTLELGDSALYLCASSPWTSTGELLFGEGSRLTVL.

The V and J genes are TRBV5-8 and TRBJ2-7; 8 nucleotides line up with TRBD1. The ends lost 2 bases at V and 3 bases at J; junction bases unmatched: 4. Germline values: CDR1 SGHTS, CDR2 YDEGEE. The CDR3 totals 14 residues. In nucleotides, the CDR3 is TGTGCCAGCAGCTTAAGGACAGGGTTCTACGAGCAGTACTTC. Its protein product is CASSLRTGFYEQYF.

The chain is built from TRBV6-1 and TRBJ1-6; D gene unclear. Trimming took off 3 bases at V and 5 bases at J, with 5 bases between the two ends. The germline gives CDR1 MNHNS, CDR2 SASEGT. The CDR3 has 13 residues. CDR3 sequence (DNA): TGTGCCAGCAGTGACAATCATAATTCACCCCTCCACTTT. The encoded protein is CASSDNHNSPLHF.

The genes are TRBV5-1 and TRBJ1-2; D is perhaps TRBD1 (6 bases). Deletions cut 5 bases from V and 2 bases from J, with 10 bases between. CDR1 is SGHRS, CDR2 YFSETQ, per germline. This CDR3 region has 13 residues. CDR3 sequence: CASSLDRNYGYTF. As DNA, the CDR3 is TGCGCCAGCAGTCTGGACAGAAACTATGGCTACACCTTC.

As DNA, the CDR3 is TGTGCCAGCAGCCAAAATGGGGCCAGGTACAATGAGCAGTTCTTC. It translates to CASSQNGARYNEQFF. The rearrangement joins TRBV4-2 to TRBJ2-1, with D possibly TRBD1 on 5 matching bases. The ends were cut back, 2 bases at V and 4 bases at J, with 12 bases in the middle. The CDR3 contains 15 residues. Germline V gene lookup returns CDR1 LGHNA and CDR2 YNFKEQ.

As DNA, the CDR3 is TGTGCCAGCAGCTACTTTACAGGTACCGGGGCCAACGTCCTGACTTTC. Protein: CASSYFTGTGANVLTF. V gene TRBV5-6 combines with J gene TRBJ2-6, with D possibly matching TRBD1 (5 bases). Trimming left V 3 bases short and J 4 bases short, with 14 bases between. CDR3 size: 16 residues. Germline CDR1 reads SGHDT; CDR2 reads YYEEEE.

The chain employs TRBV4-1 and TRBJ2-5; TRBD2 matches 10 bases. J was trimmed by 5 bases and V by 3 bases; bases with no gene match: 6. This CDR3 has 15 residues. The germline CDR1 and CDR2 sequences are MGHRA and YSYEKL. In DNA form, the CDR3 reads TGCGCCAGCAGCCAGACGACTAGCGGGTGGGAGACCCAGTACTTC. Encoded protein: CASSQTTSGWETQYF.

J is TRBJ2-7 and V is TRBV6-6; 9 bases are a match to TRBD1. V was clipped by 10 bases and J by 3 bases; unmatched bases: 4. The CDR3 loop spans 12 amino acids. From germline, CDR1 is MNHNY and CDR2 SVGAGI (reference sequence). CDR3 DNA: TGTGCCACCATGGACAGGGGCTACGAGCAGTACTTC. It encodes CATMDRGYEQYF.

This clone has just one count. The rearrangement links TRBV4-2 to TRBJ1-2; the D is unclear. Germline lookup yields CDR1 LGHNA and CDR2 YNFKEQ. V shed 1 base and J shed 1 base, with 7 bases lying between them. CDR3 length: 14 residues. The CDR3 region has the DNA TGTGCCAGCAGCCAAGCAGAGGGTAACTATGGCTACACCTTC. Its translation is CASSQAEGNYGYTF.

CDR3 in amino acids: CSVLAGGNTGELFF. In DNA, the CDR3 is TGCAGCGTGCTAGCGGGTGGAAACACCGGGGAGCTGTTTTTT. The chain links TRBV29-1 to TRBJ2-2; 8 bases align to TRBD2. J gave up 2 bases and V 6 bases, and 5 bases lay outside the gene matches. There are 14 residues in the CDR3. Germline CDR1 and CDR2: SQVTM and ANQGSEA.